Each of the 3 T cell receptor beta chains below was sequenced from the same sample in a study of blood T cells in healthy people across ages. Together with a sample-barcoded 5' primer, a J-beta primer mix was included in a second PCR lasting roughly 6 to 12 cycles. TCRdb reanalysed the 5' RACE reads using MiXCR and keeps one entry per CDR3 protein. The table records around 670,000 distinct CDR3 sequences, about 30% of them present only once. The specimen was blood. These receptors all stem from an elderly woman in good health.

This clonotype was found many times. The V call is TRBV12-3 or TRBV12-4, the J call TRBJ1-6; D is undetermined. V lost 0 bases and J 7 bases, leaving 4 bases between the germline ends. The CDR3 spans 13 residues. The CDR3 nucleotides read TGTGCCAGCAGTTTAGCAGAGAATTCACCCCTCCACTTT. Amino acids: CASSLAENSPLHF.

This clonotype was observed a few times. The rearrangement uses TRBV5-6 and TRBJ1-1; D ambiguous. Germline V lookup: CDR1 SGHDT, CDR2 YYEEEE. Trimming took 0 bases from V and 1 from J, leaving 10 bases between them. The CDR3 totals 15 residues. CDR3 DNA sequence: TGTGCCAGCAGCTTGGGCCCGGAGCCGAACACTGAAGCTTTCTTT. This sequence encodes CASSLGPEPNTEAFF.

In the case of this clonotype: At one end the junction does not follow the germline gene, possibly because of a read error. This chain joins TRBV28 and TRBJ2-2; 8 bases fit TRBD1. The CDR3 consists of 15 residues. Per germline, CDR1 MDHEN and CDR2 SYDVKM. CDR3 coding DNA: TGTGCCAGCAGGAAAGAACAGGGGGTCCCCGGGGAGCAGGTTTTT. This encodes CASRKEQGVPGEQVF.